This T cell receptor (beta chain) was recovered during a study of blood T cell repertoires in COVID-19. Study as a whole: Samples came from the United States, Italy and Spain, spanning acute and convalescent COVID-19. From T cells, B-cell-depleted T cells, or PBMCs came the material, which was cDNA or gDNA.

In the study's own analysis: Reference gene primer amplification yielded estimated nucleated cell counts. Repertoires were generated with immunoSEQ multiplex PCR, while TCRdb's copy carries only in-frame clones and drops some. V and J calls and clone size come straight from that table; D and trimming were deduced from the DNA. The sample records roughly 230,000 clones, around 90% being singletons. This clone occurred once. V gave up 0 bases and J gave up 5 bases; unmatched junction bases: 5. The CDR3 totals 15 residues. CDR1 and CDR2 from the germline V gene are MNHEY and SVGAGI. The TCR originated in a human donor in a cohort sampled during active COVID-19. Sample: peripheral blood. This chain joins TRBV6-5 and TRBJ1-1, with 8 bases aligning to TRBD1. The CDR3 DNA reads as TGTGCCAGCAGTTACTCAGGACAGGGAGGGACTGAAGCTTTCTTT. Protein sequence: CASSYSGQGGTEAFF.